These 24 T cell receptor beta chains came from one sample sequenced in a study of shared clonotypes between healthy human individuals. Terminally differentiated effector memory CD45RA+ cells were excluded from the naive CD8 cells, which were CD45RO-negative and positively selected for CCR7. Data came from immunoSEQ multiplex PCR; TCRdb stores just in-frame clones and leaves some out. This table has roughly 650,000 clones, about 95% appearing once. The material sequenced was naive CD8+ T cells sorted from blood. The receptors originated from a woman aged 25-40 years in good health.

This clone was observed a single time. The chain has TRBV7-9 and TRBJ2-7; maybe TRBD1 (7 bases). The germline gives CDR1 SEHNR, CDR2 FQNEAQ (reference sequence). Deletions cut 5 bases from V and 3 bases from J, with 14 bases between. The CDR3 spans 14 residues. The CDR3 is CASSPRDSLYEQYF. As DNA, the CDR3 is TGTGCCAGCAGCCCGCGGGACAGCCTCTACGAGCAGTACTTC.

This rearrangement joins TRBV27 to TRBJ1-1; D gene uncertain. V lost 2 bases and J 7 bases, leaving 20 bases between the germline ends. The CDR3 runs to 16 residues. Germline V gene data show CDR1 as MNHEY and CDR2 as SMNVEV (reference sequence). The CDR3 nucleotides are TGTGCCAGCAGTTTAGGAACGTGGGGTTTGGGAGTTGAAGCTTTCTTT. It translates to CASSLGTWGLGVEAFF.

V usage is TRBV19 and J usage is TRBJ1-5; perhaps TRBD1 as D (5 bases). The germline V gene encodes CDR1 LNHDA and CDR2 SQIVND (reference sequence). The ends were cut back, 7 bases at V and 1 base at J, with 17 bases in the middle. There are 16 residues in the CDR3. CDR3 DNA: TGTGCCAGTAATGATGTTCAGGGCCCGAGCAATCAGCCCCAGCATTTT. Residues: CASNDVQGPSNQPQHF.

CDR3 in DNA: TGTGCCAGCAGCCCGGGGGCCATGGGACGGCTGAACACTGAAGCTTTCTTT. Amino acid sequence: CASSPGAMGRLNTEAFF. The chain couples TRBV13 to TRBJ1-1; D is possibly TRBD1 (6 bases). CDR3 length equals 17 residues. Germline V gives CDR1 PRHDT, CDR2 FYEKMQ (reference sequence). V gave up 5 bases and J gave up 0 bases, with 19 bases separating them.

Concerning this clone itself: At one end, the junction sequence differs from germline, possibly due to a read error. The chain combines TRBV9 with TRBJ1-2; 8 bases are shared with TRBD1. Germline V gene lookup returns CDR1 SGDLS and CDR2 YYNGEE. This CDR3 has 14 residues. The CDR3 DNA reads TGTGTCAGCAGCCCTAGGGACAGGAACTATGGCTACACCTTC. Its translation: CVSSPRDRNYGYTF.

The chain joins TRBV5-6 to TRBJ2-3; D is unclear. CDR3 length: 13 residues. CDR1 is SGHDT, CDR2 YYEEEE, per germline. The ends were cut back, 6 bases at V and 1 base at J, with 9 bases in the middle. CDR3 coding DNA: TGTGCCAGCAAGGGCCTGGGCACAGATACGCAGTATTTT. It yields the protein CASKGLGTDTQYF.

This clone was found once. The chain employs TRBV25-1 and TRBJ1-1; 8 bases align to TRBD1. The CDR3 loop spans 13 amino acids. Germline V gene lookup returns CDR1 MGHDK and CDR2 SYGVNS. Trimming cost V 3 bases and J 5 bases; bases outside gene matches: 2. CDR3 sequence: CASSDRTGTEAFF. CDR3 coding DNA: TGTGCCAGCAGTGACCGGACAGGGACTGAAGCTTTCTTT.

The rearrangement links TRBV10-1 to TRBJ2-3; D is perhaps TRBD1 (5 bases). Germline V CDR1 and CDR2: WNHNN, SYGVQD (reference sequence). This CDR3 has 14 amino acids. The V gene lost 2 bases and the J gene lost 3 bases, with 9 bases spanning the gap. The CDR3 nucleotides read TGCGCCAGCAGTGAGGACAGATCGACAGATACGCAGTATTTT. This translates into CASSEDRSTDTQYF.

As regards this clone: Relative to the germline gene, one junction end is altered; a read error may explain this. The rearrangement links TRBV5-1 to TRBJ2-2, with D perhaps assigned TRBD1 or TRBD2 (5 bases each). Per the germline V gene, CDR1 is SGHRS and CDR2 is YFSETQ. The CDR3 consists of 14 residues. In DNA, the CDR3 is TGCGCCAGCACCTTGGGACGGAACACCGGGGAGCTGTTTTTT. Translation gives CASTLGRNTGELFF.

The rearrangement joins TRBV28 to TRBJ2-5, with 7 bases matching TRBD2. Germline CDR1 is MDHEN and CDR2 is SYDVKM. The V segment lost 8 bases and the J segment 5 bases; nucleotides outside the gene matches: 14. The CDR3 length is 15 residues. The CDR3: CASVPGGEGWETQYF. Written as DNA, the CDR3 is TGTGCCAGCGTCCCGGGGGGAGAGGGATGGGAGACCCAGTACTTC.

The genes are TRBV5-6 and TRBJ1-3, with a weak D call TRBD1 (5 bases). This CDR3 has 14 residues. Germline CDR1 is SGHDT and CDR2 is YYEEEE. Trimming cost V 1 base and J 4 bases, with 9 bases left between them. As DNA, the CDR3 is TGTGCCAGCAGCTTGCCCAGGGCCGGAAACACCATATATTTT. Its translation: CASSLPRAGNTIYF.

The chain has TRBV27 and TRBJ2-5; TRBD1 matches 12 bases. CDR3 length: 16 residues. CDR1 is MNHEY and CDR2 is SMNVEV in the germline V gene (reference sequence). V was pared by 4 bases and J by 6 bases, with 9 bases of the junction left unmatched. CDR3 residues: CASSSPGTGGLKTQYF. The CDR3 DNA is TGTGCCAGCAGTTCCCCCGGGACAGGGGGCCTGAAGACCCAGTACTTC.

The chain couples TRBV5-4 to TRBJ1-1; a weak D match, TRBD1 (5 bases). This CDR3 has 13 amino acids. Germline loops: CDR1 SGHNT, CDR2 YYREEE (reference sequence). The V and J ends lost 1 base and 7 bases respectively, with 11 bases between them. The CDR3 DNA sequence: TGTGCCAGCAGCTTGTGGGGGTCCAGTGAAGCTTTCTTT. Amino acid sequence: CASSLWGSSEAFF.

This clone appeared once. CDR3 nucleotide sequence: TGTGCCATCAGTGACCCAGGGGCGAGCTATGGCTACACCTTC. As protein: CAISDPGASYGYTF. The rearrangement links TRBV10-3 to TRBJ1-2, with D possibly being TRBD1 (6 bases). V was shortened by 3 bases and J by 4 bases, with 12 bases between the two germline ends. Germline V gives CDR1 ENHRY, CDR2 SYGVKD. This CDR3 spans 14 amino acids.

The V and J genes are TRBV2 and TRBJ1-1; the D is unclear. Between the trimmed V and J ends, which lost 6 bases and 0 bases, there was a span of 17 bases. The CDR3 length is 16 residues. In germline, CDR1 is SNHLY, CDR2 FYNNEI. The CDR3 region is CASSILAGLMNTEAFF. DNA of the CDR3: TGTGCCAGCAGCATTTTAGCCGGTCTCATGAACACTGAAGCTTTCTTT.

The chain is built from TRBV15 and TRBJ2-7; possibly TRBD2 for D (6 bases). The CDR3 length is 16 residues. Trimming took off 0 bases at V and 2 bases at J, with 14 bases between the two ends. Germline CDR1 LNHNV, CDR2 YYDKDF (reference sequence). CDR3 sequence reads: CATSRDIGGSTYEQYF. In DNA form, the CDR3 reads TGTGCCACCAGCAGAGATATCGGGGGATCTACCTACGAGCAGTACTTC.

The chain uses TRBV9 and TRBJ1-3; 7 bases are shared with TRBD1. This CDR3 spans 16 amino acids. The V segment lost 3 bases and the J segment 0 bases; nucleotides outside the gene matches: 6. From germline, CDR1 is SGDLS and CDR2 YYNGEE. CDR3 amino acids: CASSEGQLVSGNTIYF. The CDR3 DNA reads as TGTGCCAGCAGCGAGGGACAGCTCGTCTCTGGAAACACCATATATTTT.

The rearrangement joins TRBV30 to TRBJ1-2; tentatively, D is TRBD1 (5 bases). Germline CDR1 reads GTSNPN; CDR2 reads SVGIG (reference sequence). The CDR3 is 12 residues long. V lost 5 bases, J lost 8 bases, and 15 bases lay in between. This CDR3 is CAWFGTIEGYTF. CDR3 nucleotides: TGTGCCTGGTTTGGGACTATTGAAGGCTACACCTTC.

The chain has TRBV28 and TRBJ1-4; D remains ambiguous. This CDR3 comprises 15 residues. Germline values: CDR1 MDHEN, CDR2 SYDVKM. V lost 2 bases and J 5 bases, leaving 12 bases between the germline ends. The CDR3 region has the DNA TGTGCCAGCAGTTTAGGCCCCGGTACGAATGAAAAACTGTTTTTT. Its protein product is CASSLGPGTNEKLFF.

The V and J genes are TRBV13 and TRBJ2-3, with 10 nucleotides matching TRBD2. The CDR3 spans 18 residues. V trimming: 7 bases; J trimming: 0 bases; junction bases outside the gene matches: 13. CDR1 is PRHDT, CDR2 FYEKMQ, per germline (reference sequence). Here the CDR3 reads CASTVTTLAGGSTDTQYF. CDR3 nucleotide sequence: TGTGCCAGCACTGTAACAACCTTAGCGGGAGGAAGCACAGATACGCAGTATTTT.

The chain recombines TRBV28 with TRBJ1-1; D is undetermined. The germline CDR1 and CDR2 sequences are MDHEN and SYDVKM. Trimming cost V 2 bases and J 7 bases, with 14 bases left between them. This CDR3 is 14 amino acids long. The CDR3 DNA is TGTGCCAGCAGTTTAATCCCCGCCTCGGGTGAAGCTTTCTTT. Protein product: CASSLIPASGEAFF.

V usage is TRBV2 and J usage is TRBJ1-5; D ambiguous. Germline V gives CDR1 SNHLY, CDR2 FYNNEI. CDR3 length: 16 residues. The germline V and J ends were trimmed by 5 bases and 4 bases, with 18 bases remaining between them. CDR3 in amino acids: CASSSKMRADNQPQHF. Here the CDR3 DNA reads TGTGCCAGCAGTTCAAAAATGAGGGCCGATAATCAGCCCCAGCATTTT.

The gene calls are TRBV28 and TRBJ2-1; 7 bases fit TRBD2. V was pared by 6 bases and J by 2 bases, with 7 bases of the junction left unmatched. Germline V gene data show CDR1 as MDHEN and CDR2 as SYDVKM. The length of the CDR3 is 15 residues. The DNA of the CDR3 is TGTGCCAGCAGCCAACTAGCGAATACCTACAATGAGCAGTTCTTC. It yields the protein CASSQLANTYNEQFF.

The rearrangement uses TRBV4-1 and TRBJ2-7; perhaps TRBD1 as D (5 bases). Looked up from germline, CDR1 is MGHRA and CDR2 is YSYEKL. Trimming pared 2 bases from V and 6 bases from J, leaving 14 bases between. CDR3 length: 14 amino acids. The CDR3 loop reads CASSQSDKGREQYF. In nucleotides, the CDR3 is TGCGCCAGCAGCCAATCCGACAAGGGGCGCGAGCAGTACTTC.